Below are 5 T cell receptor beta chains sequenced from a single sample in a study of blood T cell repertoires in COVID-19. Clones were sequenced by immunoSEQ multiplex PCR, and TCRdb holds only the in-frame ones, with some missing. The sample includes 250,000 to 300,000 clones, under 90% of them seen just once. The material sequenced was peripheral blood. The source of these receptors is a man aged 50 to 59 with acute or convalescent COVID-19.

The genes are TRBV28 and TRBJ2-7; TRBD1 matches 9 bases. The CDR3 length is 15 residues. Trimming took 3 bases from V and 3 from J; bases not matched to a gene: 6. The germline CDR1 and CDR2 sequences are MDHEN and SYDVKM. The CDR3 region has the DNA TGTGCCAGCAGTTTTAGGGGACAGGGCCTCTACGAGCAGTACTTC. Translating gives CASSFRGQGLYEQYF.

This clone was found a few times. The rearrangement joins TRBV24-1 to TRBJ1-2; D gene uncertain. Per the germline V gene, CDR1 is KGHDR and CDR2 is SFDVKD. The CDR3 sequence is 12 residues long. V was cut by 4 bases and J by 13 bases, with 15 bases left in between. Here the CDR3 reads CATSEVGGPPTF. In DNA, the CDR3 is TGTGCCACCAGTGAGGTGGGAGGGCCGCCCACCTTC.

The chain couples TRBV27 to TRBJ1-6; D is possibly TRBD1 (5 bases). V was shortened by 5 bases and J by 4 bases, with 15 bases between the two germline ends. This CDR3 has 16 residues. Germline V lookup: CDR1 MNHEY, CDR2 SMNVEV (reference sequence). The CDR3 is CASSPLWGRYNSPLHF. The DNA of the CDR3 is TGTGCCAGCAGTCCCTTATGGGGGAGGTATAATTCACCCCTCCACTTT.

The gene calls are TRBV7-9 and TRBJ2-2; 8 nucleotides agree with TRBD2. From germline, CDR1 is SEHNR and CDR2 FQNEAQ (reference sequence). The CDR3 runs 16 residues. The trim removed 3 bases at V and 3 bases at J, leaving 6 bases unmatched. The CDR3 bases are TGTGCCAGCAGCTTGGAGCGGGGGCCGCACACCGGGGAGCTGTTTTTT. It translates to CASSLERGPHTGELFF.

A single count supports this clone. The chain links TRBV5-1 to TRBJ1-1, with D maybe TRBD1 (5 bases). The germline V and J ends were trimmed by 1 base and 5 bases, with 15 bases remaining between them. The CDR3 loop spans 15 amino acids. The germline V gene encodes CDR1 SGHRS and CDR2 YFSETQ. CDR3 DNA: TGCGCCAGCAGCTTGACGGCGGGACTGGGGACTGAAGCTTTCTTT. It specifies CASSLTAGLGTEAFF.